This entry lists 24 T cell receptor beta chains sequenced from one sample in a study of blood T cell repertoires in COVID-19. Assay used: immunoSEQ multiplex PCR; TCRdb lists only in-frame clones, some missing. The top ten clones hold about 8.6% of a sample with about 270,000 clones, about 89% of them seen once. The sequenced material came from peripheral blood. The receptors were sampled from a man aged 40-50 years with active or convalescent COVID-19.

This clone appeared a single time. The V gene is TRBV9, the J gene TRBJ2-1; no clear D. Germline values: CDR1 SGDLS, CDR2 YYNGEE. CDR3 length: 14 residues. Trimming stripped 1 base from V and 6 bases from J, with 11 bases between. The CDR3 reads CASSVNAGGNEQFF. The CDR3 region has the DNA TGTGCCAGCAGCGTAAATGCAGGTGGCAATGAGCAGTTCTTC.

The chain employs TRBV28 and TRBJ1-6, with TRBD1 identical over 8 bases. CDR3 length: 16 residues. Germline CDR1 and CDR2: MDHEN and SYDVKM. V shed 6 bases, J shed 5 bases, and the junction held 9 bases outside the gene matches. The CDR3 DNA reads TGTGCCAGCAGAGGACAGGGAAGTAGTGATAATTCACCCCTCCACTTT. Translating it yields CASRGQGSSDNSPLHF.

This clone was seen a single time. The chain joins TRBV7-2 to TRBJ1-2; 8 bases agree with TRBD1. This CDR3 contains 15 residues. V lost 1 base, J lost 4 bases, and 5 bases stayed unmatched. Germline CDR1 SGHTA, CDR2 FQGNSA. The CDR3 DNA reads TGTGCCAGCAGCTTAGGGGACAGGCCTTTCTATGGCTACACCTTC. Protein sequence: CASSLGDRPFYGYTF. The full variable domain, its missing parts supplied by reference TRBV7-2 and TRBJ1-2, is GAGVSQSPSNKVTEKGKDVELRCDPISGHTALYWYRQSLGQGLEFLIYFQGNSAPDKSGLPSDRFSAERTGGSVSTLTIQRTQQEDSAVYLCASSLGDRPFYGYTFGSGTRLTVV.

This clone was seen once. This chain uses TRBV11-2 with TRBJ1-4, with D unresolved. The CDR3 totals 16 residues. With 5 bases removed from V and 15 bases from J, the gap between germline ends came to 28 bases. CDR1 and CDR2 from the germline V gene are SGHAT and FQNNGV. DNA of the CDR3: TGTGCCAGCAGCCCCGACCGGAAGGCGTTGGAATTAGAGGTGTTTTTT. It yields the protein CASSPDRKALELEVFF.

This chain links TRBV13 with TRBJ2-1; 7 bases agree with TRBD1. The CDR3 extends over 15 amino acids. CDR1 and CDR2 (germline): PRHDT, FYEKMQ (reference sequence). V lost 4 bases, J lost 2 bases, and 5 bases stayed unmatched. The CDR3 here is CASSYRDSTYNEQFF. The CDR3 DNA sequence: TGTGCCAGCAGCTACCGGGACAGTACCTACAATGAGCAGTTCTTC.

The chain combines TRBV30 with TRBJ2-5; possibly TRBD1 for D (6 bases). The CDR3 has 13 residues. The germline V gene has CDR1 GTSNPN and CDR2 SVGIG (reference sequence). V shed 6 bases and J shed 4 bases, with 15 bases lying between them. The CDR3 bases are TGTGCCTGCCCCCGGGAAGGGGGAGAGACCCAGTACTTC. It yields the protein CACPREGGETQYF.

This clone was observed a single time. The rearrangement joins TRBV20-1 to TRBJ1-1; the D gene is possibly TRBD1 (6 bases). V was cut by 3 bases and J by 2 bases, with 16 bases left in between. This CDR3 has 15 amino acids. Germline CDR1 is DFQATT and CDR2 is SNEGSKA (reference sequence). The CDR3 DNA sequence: TGCAGTGCTAGTTCCCGGGACACGTTTAACACTGAAGCTTTCTTT. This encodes CSASSRDTFNTEAFF.

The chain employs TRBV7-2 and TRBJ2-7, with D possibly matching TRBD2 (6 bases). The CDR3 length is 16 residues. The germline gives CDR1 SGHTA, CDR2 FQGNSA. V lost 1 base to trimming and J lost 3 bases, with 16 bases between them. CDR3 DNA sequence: TGTGCCAGCAGCTTAGGCGGGACTGGCAGGGACTACGAGCAGTACTTC. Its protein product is CASSLGGTGRDYEQYF.

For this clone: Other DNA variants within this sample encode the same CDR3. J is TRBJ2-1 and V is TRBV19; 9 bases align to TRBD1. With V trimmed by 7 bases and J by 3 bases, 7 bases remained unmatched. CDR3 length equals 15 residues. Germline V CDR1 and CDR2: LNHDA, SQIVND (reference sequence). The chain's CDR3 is CASTPGGQGYNEQFF. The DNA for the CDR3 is TGTGCCAGTACCCCCGGGGGACAGGGCTACAATGAGCAGTTCTTC.

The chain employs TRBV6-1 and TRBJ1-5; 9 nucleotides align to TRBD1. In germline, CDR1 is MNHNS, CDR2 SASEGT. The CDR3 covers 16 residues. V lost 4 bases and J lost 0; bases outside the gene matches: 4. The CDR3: CASSVWDRDSNQPQHF. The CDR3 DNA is TGTGCCAGCAGTGTATGGGACAGGGATAGCAATCAGCCCCAGCATTTT.

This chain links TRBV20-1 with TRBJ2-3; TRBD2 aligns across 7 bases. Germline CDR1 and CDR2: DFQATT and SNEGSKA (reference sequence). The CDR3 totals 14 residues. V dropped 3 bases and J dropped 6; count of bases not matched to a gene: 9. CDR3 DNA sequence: TGCAGTGCTAGTCCTAGCGGTCCCAGGGATACGCAGTATTTT. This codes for CSASPSGPRDTQYF.

The chain's CDR3 is CASSEANTGNEQYF. Here the CDR3 DNA reads TGCGCCAGCAGTGAGGCGAACACAGGGAACGAGCAGTACTTC. The chain couples TRBV10-1 to TRBJ2-7, with D maybe TRBD1 (6 bases). This CDR3 is built from 14 residues. V was pared by 2 bases and J by 5 bases, with 13 bases between. Germline lookup yields CDR1 WNHNN and CDR2 SYGVQD (reference sequence).

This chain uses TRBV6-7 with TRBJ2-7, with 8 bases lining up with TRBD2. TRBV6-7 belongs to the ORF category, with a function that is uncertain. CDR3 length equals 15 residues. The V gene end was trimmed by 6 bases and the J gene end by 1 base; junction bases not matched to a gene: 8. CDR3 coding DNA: TGTGCCAGCAGCACCGGGACTAGGGTATCCTACGAGCAGTACTTC. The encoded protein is CASSTGTRVSYEQYF.

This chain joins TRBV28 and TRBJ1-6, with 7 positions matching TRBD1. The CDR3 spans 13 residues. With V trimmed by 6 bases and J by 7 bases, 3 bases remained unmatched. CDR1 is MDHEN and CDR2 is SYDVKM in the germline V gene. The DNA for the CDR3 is TGTGCCAGCAGGCGGGACAGCAATTCACCCCTCCACTTT. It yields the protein CASRRDSNSPLHF.

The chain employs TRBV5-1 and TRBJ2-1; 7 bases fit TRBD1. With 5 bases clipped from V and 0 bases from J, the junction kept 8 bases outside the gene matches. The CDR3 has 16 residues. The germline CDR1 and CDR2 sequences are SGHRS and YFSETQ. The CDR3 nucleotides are TGCGCCAGCAGGCTAGCCGGGACAGCCTCCTACAATGAGCAGTTCTTC. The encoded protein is CASRLAGTASYNEQFF.

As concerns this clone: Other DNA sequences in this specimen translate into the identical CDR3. This chain's CDR3 is CASSLAGGRTGELFF. The CDR3, as DNA: TGTGCCAGCAGCTTAGCCGGCGGGAGAACCGGGGAGCTGTTTTTT. The chain couples TRBV7-6 to TRBJ2-2, with TRBD2 identical over 7 bases. V dropped 0 bases and J dropped 5; count of bases not matched to a gene: 3. The CDR3 totals 15 residues. Germline-derived CDR1 and CDR2 are SGHVS and FNYEAQ. The entire variable domain, with the rest obtained from reference TRBV7-6 and TRBJ2-2, is as follows: GAGVSQSPRYKVTKRGQDVALRCDPISGHVSLYWYRQALGQGPEFLTYFNYEAQQDKSGLPNDRFSAERPEGSISTLTIQRTEQRDSAMYRCASSLAGGRTGELFFGEGSRLTVL.

The CDR3 here is CATRQGNQPQHF. For the CDR3, the DNA is TGTGCCACCCGCCAGGGCAATCAGCCCCAGCATTTT. This rearrangement joins TRBV15 to TRBJ1-5; D is unclear. The CDR3 consists of 12 residues. Germline loops: CDR1 LNHNV, CDR2 YYDKDF (reference sequence). V was clipped by 8 bases and J by 2 bases, with 7 bases between them.

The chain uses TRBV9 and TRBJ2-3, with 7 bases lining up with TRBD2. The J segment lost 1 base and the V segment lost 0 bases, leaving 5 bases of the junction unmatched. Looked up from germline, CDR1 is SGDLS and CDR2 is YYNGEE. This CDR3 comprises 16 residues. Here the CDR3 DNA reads TGTGCCAGCAGCGTAGAGAGCGGGACTGGCACAGATACGCAGTATTTT. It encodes CASSVESGTGTDTQYF.

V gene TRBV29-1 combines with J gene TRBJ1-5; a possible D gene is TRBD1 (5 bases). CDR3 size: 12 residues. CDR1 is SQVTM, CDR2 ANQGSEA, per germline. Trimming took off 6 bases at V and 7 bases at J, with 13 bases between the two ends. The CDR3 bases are TGCAGCGTAGCAGGGCCTGGGCAGCCCCAGCATTTT. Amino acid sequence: CSVAGPGQPQHF.

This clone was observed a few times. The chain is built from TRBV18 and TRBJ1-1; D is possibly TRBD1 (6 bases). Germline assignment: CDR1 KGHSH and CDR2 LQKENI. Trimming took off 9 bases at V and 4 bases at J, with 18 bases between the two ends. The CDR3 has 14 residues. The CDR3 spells CASNTGGRVTEAFF. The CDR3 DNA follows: TGTGCCAGTAACACCGGGGGGCGCGTCACTGAAGCTTTCTTT.

The chain's CDR3 is CASRAQQGPGNTIYF. The CDR3 DNA reads TGTGCCAGCAGAGCCCAACAGGGACCTGGAAACACCATATATTTT. The chain links TRBV27 to TRBJ1-3; possibly TRBD1 for D (6 bases). This CDR3 has 15 residues. The germline V and J ends were trimmed by 6 bases and 2 bases, with 14 bases remaining between them. CDR1 is MNHEY and CDR2 is SMNVEV in the germline V gene (reference sequence).

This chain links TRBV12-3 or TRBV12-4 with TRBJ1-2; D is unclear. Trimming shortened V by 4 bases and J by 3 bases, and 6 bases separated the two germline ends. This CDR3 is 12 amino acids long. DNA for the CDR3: TGTGCCAGCAGTTCCAGTTACTATGGCTACACCTTC. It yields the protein CASSSSYYGYTF.

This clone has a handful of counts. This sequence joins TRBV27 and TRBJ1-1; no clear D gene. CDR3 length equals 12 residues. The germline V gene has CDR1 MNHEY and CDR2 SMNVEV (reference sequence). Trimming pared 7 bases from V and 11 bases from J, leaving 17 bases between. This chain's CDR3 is CASKRPPGEAFF. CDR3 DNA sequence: TGTGCCAGCAAACGGCCCCCTGGAGAGGCTTTCTTT.

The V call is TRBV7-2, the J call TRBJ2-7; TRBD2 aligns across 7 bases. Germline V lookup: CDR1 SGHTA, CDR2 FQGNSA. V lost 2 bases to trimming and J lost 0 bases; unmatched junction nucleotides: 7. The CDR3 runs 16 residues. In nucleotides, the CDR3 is TGTGCCAGCAGCTTATGGGGCGGGGGAAGCTCCTACGAGCAGTACTTC. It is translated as CASSLWGGGSSYEQYF.